The clone carrying this T cell receptor beta chain was recorded only once. What it recognizes is unknown. Germline CDR1 is SGDLS and CDR2 is YYNGEE. This CDR3 comprises 14 residues. The V segment lost 4 bases and the J segment 5 bases; nucleotides outside the gene matches: 7. This sample stems from a study of graft-versus-host responses after intestinal transplantation. On the study more broadly: Each patient got anti-thymocyte globulin induction, then tacrolimus and steroids for about 3 years.

Data came from immunoSEQ multiplex PCR; TCRdb stores just in-frame clones and leaves some out. This table holds just under 65,000 clones, 90% found once. Study-level points and caveats: Allografts carried high graft-versus-host to host-versus-graft clonal ratios in patients having graft-donor T cell macrochimerism. Some GvH clones appeared in ileal mucosa or blood before recipient bone marrow.

The chain recombines TRBV9 with TRBJ2-5; 8 bases match TRBD1. This TCR came from a human donor who was the organ donor for an intestinal transplant. The sample here was unstimulated CD8+ T cells sorted from spleen or lymph node cells, taken before transplant. CDR3: CASSSRGRGETQYF. DNA of the CDR3: TGTGCCAGCAGCTCCAGGGGGCGCGGGGAGACCCAGTACTTC.